This TCR beta chain is from a study of CD8+ T cells in alopecia areata. Sampling of alopecia areata patients yielded lesional scalp punch biopsies as well as peripheral blood. This clone was detected only a few times. Its matching antigen is unknown. Study outcomes and limitations: Unlike in mice, where it was clearer, TCR sharing across patients was less clear, possibly HLA-related. Scalp sample sequencing also detects resident alphabeta T cells of normal skin.

RNA was extracted and reverse transcribed into cDNA as the sequencing template. Repertoires were generated with immunoSEQ multiplex PCR, while TCRdb's copy carries only in-frame clones and drops some. The sample has fewer than 200,000 clones, around three fifths seen once. The CDR3 spans 13 residues. Germline V gives CDR1 SGHNT, CDR2 YYREEE (reference sequence). J was trimmed by 5 bases and V by 3 bases; bases with no gene match: 3. The sample consisted of CD4+ T cells sorted from blood, taken at week 0. The chain combines TRBV5-4 with TRBJ2-3; TRBD1 matches 7 bases. The source is a human donor with alopecia areata. The CDR3 sequence: CASSWRQGDTQYF. DNA of the CDR3: TGTGCCAGCAGCTGGAGACAGGGAGATACGCAGTATTTT.